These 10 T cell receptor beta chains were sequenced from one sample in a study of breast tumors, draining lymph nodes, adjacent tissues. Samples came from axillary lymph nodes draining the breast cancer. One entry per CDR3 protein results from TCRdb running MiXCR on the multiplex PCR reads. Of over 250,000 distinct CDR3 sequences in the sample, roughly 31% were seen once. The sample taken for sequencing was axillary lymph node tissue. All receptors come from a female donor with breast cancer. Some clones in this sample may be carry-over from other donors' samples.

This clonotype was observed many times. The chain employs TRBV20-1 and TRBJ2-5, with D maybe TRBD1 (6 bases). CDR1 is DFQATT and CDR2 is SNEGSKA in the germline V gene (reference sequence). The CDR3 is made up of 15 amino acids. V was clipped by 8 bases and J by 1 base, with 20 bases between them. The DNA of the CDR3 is TGCAGTATGTACCCGGACAGAGGGGCCCAAGAGACCCAGTACTTC. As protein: CSMYPDRGAQETQYF.

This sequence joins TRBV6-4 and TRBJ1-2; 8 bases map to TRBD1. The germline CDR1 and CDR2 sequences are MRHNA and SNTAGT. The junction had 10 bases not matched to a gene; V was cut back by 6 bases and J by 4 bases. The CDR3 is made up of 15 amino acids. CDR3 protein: CASRTGTGNIYGYTF. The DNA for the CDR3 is TGTGCCAGCAGAACCGGGACAGGCAACATCTATGGCTACACCTTC.

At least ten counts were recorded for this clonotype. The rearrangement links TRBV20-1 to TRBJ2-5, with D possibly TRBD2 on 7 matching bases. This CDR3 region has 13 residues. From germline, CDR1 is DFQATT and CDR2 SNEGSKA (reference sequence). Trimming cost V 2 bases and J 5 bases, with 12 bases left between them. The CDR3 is CSARSGGGETQYF. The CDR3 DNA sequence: TGCAGTGCTAGATCGGGGGGCGGTGAGACCCAGTACTTC.

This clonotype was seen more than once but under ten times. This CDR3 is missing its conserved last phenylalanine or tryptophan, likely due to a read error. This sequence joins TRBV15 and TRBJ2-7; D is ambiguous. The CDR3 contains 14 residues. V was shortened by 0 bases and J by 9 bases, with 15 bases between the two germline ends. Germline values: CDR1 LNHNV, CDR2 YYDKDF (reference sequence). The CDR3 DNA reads TGTGCCACCAGCAGAGAAAGGGTTGTGGACGGGCAGTACCTC. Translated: CATSRERVVDGQYL.

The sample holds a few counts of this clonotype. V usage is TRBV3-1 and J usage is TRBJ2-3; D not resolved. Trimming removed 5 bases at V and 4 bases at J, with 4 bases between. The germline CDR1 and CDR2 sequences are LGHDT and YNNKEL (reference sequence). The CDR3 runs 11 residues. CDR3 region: CASSGPDTQYF. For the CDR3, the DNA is TGTGCCAGCAGCGGACCAGATACGCAGTATTTT.

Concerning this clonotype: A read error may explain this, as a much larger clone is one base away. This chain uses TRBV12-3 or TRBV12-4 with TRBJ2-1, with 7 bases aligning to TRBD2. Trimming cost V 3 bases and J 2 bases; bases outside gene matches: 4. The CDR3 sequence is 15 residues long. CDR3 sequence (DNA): TGTGCCAGCAGTTTCCTAGCGGCTACCTACAATGAGCAGTTCTTC. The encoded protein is CASSFLAATYNEQFF.

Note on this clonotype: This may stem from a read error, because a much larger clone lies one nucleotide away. The CDR3 here is CSAYRVQGYAYTF. The CDR3 coding sequence is TGCAGTGCTTACAGGGTTCAGGGCTATGCCTACACCTTC. The gene calls are TRBV20-1 and TRBJ1-2, with D possibly matching TRBD1 (6 bases). Germline CDR1 is DFQATT and CDR2 is SNEGSKA (reference sequence). CDR3 size: 13 residues.

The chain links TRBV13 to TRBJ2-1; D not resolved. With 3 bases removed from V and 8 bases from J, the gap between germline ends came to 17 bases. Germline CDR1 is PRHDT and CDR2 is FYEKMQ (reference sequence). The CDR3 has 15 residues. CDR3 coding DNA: TGTGCCAGCAGCTTCTTTCTGGGCCCGATCGATGAGCAGTTCTTC. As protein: CASSFFLGPIDEQFF.

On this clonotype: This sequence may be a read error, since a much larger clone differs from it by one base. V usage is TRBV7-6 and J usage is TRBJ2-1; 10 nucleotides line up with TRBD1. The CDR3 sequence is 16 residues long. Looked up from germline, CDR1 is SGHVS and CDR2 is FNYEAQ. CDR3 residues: CASSTAGTGAHNEQFF. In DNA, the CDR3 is TGCGCCAGCAGCACCGCCGGGACAGGGGCGCACAATGAGCAGTTCTTC.

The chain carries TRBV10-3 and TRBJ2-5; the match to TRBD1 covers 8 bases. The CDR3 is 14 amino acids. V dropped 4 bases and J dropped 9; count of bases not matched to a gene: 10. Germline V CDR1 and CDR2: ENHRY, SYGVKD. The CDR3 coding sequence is TGTGCCATCAGTGCAGACAGGGGAGATCAGCCCCAGTACTTC. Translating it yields CAISADRGDQPQYF.